These 8 T cell receptor beta chains were all obtained from the same sample, sequenced in a study of cytomegalovirus exposure and HLA in healthy donors. Primers: 60 Vbeta forward and 13 Jbeta reverse. Data came from immunoSEQ multiplex PCR; TCRdb stores just in-frame clones and leaves some out. The sample gives roughly 120,000 clones, around three quarters of which show up once; less than 3.5% is in the top ten. The sequencing input was PBMCs. All receptors come from a woman in her thirties or forties in good health and CMV-seropositive.

This chain links TRBV27 with TRBJ2-1; D gene uncertain. Trimming stripped 1 base from V and 1 base from J, with 8 bases between. The germline V gene has CDR1 MNHEY and CDR2 SMNVEV (reference sequence). CDR3 size: 15 residues. The CDR3 DNA is TGTGCCAGCAGTTTATGGTCCAGATCCTACAATGAGCAGTTCTTC. Translated: CASSLWSRSYNEQFF.

This chain uses TRBV6-4 with TRBJ1-1; D is undetermined. V lost 7 bases and J 1 base, leaving 13 bases between the germline ends. The CDR3 is made up of 14 amino acids. In germline, CDR1 is MRHNA, CDR2 SNTAGT. This CDR3 is CASTLEHGNTEAFF. The DNA for the CDR3 is TGTGCCAGCACTCTCGAGCATGGGAACACTGAAGCTTTCTTT.

The chain recombines TRBV27 with TRBJ2-7; 12 bases map to TRBD1. Germline CDR1 MNHEY, CDR2 SMNVEV (reference sequence). The CDR3 totals 15 residues. The V and J ends lost 7 bases and 6 bases, in that order; junction bases with no gene match: 10. The CDR3, as DNA: TGTGCCAGCAAAAGGGACAGGGGGCTTGTTGGCGAGCAGTACTTC. Its protein is CASKRDRGLVGEQYF.

The chain links TRBV4-1 to TRBJ2-4, with 7 bases identical to TRBD1. The J segment lost 4 bases and the V segment lost 2 bases, leaving 11 bases of the junction unmatched. The CDR3 extends over 17 amino acids. Per the germline V gene, CDR1 is MGHRA and CDR2 is YSYEKL. CDR3 protein: CASSQQRYNRGKNIQYF. As DNA, the CDR3 is TGCGCCAGCAGCCAACAACGCTATAACAGGGGAAAAAACATTCAGTACTTC.

The chain recombines TRBV2 with TRBJ1-2; 9 bases are a match to TRBD1. V dropped 0 bases and J dropped 6; count of bases not matched to a gene: 8. The germline V gene has CDR1 SNHLY and CDR2 FYNNEI. The CDR3 sequence is 16 residues long. As DNA, the CDR3 is TGTGCCAGCAGTGAAGCTGGGGGACAGGGAGTAGATGGCTACACCTTC. It codes for CASSEAGGQGVDGYTF.

The rearrangement uses TRBV9 and TRBJ1-5; 8 nucleotides agree with TRBD1. The CDR3 length is 14 residues. Germline trimming cut 2 bases from V and 9 bases from J; bases unmatched to any gene: 7. The germline V gene has CDR1 SGDLS and CDR2 YYNGEE. The CDR3 is CASSVTGERGPQHF. The CDR3 region has the DNA TGTGCCAGCAGCGTGACAGGGGAACGGGGGCCCCAGCATTTT.

V usage is TRBV15 and J usage is TRBJ2-7; D is possibly TRBD2 (6 bases). The V end lost 5 bases, the J end lost 4 bases, and 12 bases lay between the germline ends. This CDR3 has 13 residues. CDR1 is LNHNV, CDR2 YYDKDF, per germline (reference sequence). The CDR3 sequence: CATSPTGGYEQYF. DNA for the CDR3: TGTGCCACCAGCCCAACTGGGGGGTACGAGCAGTACTTC. The variable domain in full, completed from reference TRBV15 and TRBJ2-7, reads DAMVIQNPRYQVTQFGKPVTLSCSQTLNHNVMYWYQQKSSQAPKLLFHYYDKDFNNEADTPDNFQSRRPNTSFCFLDIRSPGLGDTAMYLCATSPTGGYEQYFGPGTRLTVT.

The chain couples TRBV10-3 to TRBJ1-6; 7 bases are a match to TRBD1. J was trimmed by 6 bases and V by 7 bases; bases with no gene match: 6. This CDR3 has 14 amino acids. The germline CDR1 and CDR2 sequences are ENHRY and SYGVKD. The CDR3 DNA reads as TGTGCCATCAATACAGGGGAAGTTAATTCACCCCTCCACTTT. This encodes CAINTGEVNSPLHF.